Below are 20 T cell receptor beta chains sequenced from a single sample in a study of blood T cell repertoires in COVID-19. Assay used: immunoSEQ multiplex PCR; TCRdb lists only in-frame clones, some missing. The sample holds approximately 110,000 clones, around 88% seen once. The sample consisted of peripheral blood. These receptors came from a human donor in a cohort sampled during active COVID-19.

In DNA form, the CDR3 reads TGTGCCAGTAGTATGATTAGACAGGGTCAGGGCAATCAGCCCCAGCATTTT. It specifies CASSMIRQGQGNQPQHF. This sequence joins TRBV19 and TRBJ1-5, with 7 nucleotides matching TRBD1. The CDR3 contains 17 residues. V was pared by 3 bases and J by 2 bases, with 10 bases of the junction left unmatched. Germline CDR1 is LNHDA and CDR2 is SQIVND (reference sequence).

As DNA, the CDR3 is TGTGCCAGCAGTTACTCCTCGGGTAGCACCTACGAGCAGTACTTC. This translates into CASSYSSGSTYEQYF. The V and J genes are TRBV6-5 and TRBJ2-7; D ambiguous. Germline CDR1 and CDR2: MNHEY and SVGAGI. Trimming pared 0 bases from V and 2 bases from J, leaving 11 bases between. CDR3 length: 15 residues.

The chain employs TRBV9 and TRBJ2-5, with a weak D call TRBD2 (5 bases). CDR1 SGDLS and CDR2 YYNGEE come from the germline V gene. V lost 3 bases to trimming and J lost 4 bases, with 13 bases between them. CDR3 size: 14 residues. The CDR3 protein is CASSALAIGETQYF. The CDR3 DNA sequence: TGTGCCAGCAGCGCCCTAGCTATCGGAGAGACCCAGTACTTC.

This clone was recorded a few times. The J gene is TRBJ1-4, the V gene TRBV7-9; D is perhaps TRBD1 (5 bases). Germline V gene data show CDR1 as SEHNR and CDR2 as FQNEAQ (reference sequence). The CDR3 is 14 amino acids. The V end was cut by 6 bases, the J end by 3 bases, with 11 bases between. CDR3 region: CASRRQQANEKLFF. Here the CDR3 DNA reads TGTGCCAGCAGAAGACAGCAAGCTAATGAAAAACTGTTTTTT.

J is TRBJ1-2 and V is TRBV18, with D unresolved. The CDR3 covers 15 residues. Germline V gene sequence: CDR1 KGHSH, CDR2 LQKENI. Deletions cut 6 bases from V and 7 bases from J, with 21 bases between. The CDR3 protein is CASSLRMEDNSGYTF. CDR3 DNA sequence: TGTGCCAGCTCGCTCCGAATGGAGGATAATAGTGGCTACACCTTC. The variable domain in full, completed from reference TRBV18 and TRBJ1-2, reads NAGVMQNPRHLVRRRGQEARLRCSPMKGHSHVYWYRQLPEEGLKFMVYLQKENIIDESGMPKERFSAEFPKEGPSILRIQQVVRGDSAAYFCASSLRMEDNSGYTFGSGTRLTVV.

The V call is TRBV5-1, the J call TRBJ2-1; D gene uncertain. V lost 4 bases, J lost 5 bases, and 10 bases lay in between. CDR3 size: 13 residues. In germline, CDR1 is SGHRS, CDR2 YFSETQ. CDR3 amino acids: CASSRSLNNEQFF. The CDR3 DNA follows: TGCGCCAGCAGCCGGAGTCTCAACAATGAGCAGTTCTTC.

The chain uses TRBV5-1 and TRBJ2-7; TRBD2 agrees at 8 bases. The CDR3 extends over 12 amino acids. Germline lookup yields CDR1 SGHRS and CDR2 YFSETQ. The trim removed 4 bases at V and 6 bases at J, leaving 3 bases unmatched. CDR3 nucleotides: TGCGCCAGCAGCCCTAGCGGGCCCGAGCAGTACTTC. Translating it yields CASSPSGPEQYF.

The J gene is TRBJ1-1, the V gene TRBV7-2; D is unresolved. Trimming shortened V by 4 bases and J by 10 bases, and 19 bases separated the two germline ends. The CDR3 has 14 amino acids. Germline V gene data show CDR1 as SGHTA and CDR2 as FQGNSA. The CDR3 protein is CASSSIGLDVAAFF. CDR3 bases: TGTGCCAGCAGCTCAATTGGACTGGACGTCGCAGCTTTCTTT. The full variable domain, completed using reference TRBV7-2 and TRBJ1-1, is GAGVSQSPSNKVTEKGKDVELRCDPISGHTALYWYRQSLGQGLEFLIYFQGNSAPDKSGLPSDRFSAERTGGSVSTLTIQRTQQEDSAVYLCASSSIGLDVAAFFGQGTRLTVV.

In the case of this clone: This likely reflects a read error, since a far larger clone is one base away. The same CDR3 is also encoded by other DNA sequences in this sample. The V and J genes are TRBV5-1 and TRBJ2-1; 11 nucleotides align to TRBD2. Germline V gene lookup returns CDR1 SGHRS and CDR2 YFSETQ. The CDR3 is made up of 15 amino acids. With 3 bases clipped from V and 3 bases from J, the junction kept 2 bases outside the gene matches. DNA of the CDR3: TGCGCCAGCAGCTCCGGGACTAGCGGCTACAATGAGCAGTTCTTC. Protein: CASSSGTSGYNEQFF.

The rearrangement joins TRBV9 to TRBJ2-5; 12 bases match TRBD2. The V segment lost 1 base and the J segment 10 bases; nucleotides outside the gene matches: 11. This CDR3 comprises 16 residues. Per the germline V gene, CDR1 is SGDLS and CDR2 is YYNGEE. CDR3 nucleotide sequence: TGTGCCAGCAGCGTAACTAGCGGGAGGCTGCCAGAAGACCAGTACTTC. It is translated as CASSVTSGRLPEDQYF.

The CDR3 DNA reads TGCGCCAGCAGCCAAAAACCGTGGACTAGCGGGACCTTTTACGAGCAGTACTTC. Translating gives CASSQKPWTSGTFYEQYF. The chain recombines TRBV4-3 with TRBJ2-7, with 12 bases identical to TRBD2. Germline CDR1 and CDR2: LGHNA and YSLEER. The CDR3 is 18 residues long. The junction had 12 bases not matched to a gene; V was cut back by 2 bases and J by 4 bases.

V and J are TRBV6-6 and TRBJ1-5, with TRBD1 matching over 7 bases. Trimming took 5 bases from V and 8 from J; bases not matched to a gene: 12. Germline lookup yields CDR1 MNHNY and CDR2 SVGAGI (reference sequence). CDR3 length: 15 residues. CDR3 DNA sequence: TGTGCCAGCAGTGTACCTCGGGACAGAAATAAGCCCCAGCATTTT. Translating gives CASSVPRDRNKPQHF.

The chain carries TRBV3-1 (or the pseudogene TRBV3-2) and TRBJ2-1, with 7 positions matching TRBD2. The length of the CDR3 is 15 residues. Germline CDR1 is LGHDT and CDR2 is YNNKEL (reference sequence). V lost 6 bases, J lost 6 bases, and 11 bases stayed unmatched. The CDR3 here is CASSFGGGPVNEQFF. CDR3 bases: TGTGCCAGCAGTTTCGGGGGAGGGCCTGTCAATGAGCAGTTCTTC.

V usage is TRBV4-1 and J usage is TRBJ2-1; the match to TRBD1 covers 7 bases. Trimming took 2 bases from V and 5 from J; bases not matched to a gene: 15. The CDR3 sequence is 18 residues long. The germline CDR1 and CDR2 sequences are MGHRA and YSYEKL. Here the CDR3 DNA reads TGCGCCAGCAGCCAACGGTCGACCGGGACAGAAAAAAACAATGAGCAGTTCTTC. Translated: CASSQRSTGTEKNNEQFF.

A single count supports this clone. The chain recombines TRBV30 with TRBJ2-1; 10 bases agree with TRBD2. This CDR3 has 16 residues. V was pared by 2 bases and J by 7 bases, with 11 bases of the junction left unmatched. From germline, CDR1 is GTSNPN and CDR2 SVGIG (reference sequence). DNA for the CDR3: TGTGCCTGGAGTCCCTTTAGCGGGAGGCTCGGGAATGAGCAGTTCTTC. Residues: CAWSPFSGRLGNEQFF.

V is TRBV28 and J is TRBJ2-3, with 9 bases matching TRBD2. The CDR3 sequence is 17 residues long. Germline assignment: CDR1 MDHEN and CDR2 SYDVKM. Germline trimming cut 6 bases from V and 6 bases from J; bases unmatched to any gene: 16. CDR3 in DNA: TGTGCCAGCAGGCCGGGTGGGCTAGCGGGAAAGGTGGATACGCAGTATTTT. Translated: CASRPGGLAGKVDTQYF. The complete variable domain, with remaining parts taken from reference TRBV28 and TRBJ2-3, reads DVKVTQSSRYLVKRTGEKVFLECVQDMDHENMFWYRQDPGLGLRLIYFSYDVKMKEKGDIPEGYSVSREKKERFSLILESASTNQTSMYLCASRPGGLAGKVDTQYFGPGTRLTVL.

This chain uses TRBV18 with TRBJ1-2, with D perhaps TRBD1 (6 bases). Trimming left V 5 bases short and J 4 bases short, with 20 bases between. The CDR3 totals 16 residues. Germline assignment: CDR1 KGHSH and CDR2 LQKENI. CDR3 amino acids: CASSVTGTAFGYGYTF. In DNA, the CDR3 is TGTGCCAGCTCAGTGACAGGTACGGCATTCGGCTATGGCTACACCTTC.

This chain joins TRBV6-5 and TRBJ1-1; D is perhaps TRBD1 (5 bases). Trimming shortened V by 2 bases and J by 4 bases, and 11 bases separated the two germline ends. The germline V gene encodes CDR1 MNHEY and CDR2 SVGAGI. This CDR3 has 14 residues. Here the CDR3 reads CASSYSQGGTEAFF. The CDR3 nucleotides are TGTGCCAGCAGTTACAGCCAGGGAGGCACTGAAGCTTTCTTT.

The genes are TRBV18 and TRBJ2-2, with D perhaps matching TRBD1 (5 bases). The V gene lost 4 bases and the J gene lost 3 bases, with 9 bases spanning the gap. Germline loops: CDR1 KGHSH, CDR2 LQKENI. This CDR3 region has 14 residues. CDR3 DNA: TGTGCCAGCTCACAGGGGTTGGACACCGGGGAGCTGTTTTTT. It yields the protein CASSQGLDTGELFF.

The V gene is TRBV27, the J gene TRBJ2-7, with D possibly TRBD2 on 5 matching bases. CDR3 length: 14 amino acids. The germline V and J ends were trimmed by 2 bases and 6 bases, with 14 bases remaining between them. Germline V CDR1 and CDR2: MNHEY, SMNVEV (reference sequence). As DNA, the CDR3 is TGTGCCAGCAGTTTAACGGTCGGCCGGGGCGAGCAGTACTTC. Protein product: CASSLTVGRGEQYF.